This TCR beta chain was profiled in a study of cytomegalovirus exposure and HLA in healthy donors. Study-wide results and caveats: Subsequent analysis of the roughly 120 validation repertoires found a tendency for first-cohort TCR clusters to co-occur.

Sequenced by immunoSEQ multiplex PCR; TCRdb stores in-frame clones only, minus some. Among 200,000 to 250,000 clones listed, over 65% were seen once. Per germline, CDR1 LNHDA and CDR2 SQIVND (reference sequence). The CDR3 is made up of 13 amino acids. V was clipped by 6 bases and J by 3 bases, with 11 bases between them. For this clone: What it binds is not known.

This clonotype was obtained from a woman aged 18-35 years in good health and CMV-seronegative. What was sequenced was PBMCs. This chain joins TRBV19 and TRBJ2-5, with a tentative D call TRBD2 (5 bases). CDR3 coding DNA: TGTGCCAGTAGCGGGCCGGGGAAAGAGACCCAGTACTTC. The encoded protein is CASSGPGKETQYF.